This T cell receptor (beta chain) was captured in a study of PD-1 blockade in mismatch repair-deficient tumors. The wider study: All were previously treated, progressing patients with about a dozen mismatch repair-deficient cancer types.

Some clones are missing from TCRdb's copy, which holds only in-frame ones; the method was immunoSEQ multiplex PCR. This sample has over 15,000 clones, with approximately 83% found just once. Broader study findings: Rapid post-treatment expansion, then contraction, generally preceding radiologic response, marked tumor-resident clones.

Every patient had mismatch repair deficiency by PCR or immunohistochemistry. A few pembrolizumab responders had their TCRs sequenced. The CDR3 consists of 15 residues. Losses at the gene ends were 5 bases for V and 2 bases for J; bases not matched to a gene: 5. Looked up from germline, CDR1 is SGHRS and CDR2 is YFSETQ. Comment on this clone: Antigen unknown.

The chain couples TRBV5-1 to TRBJ2-1; 9 positions match TRBD2. The TCR was taken from an adult with mismatch repair-deficient cancer. This specimen consisted of PBMCs, obtained 4 weeks after starting pembrolizumab. This chain's CDR3 is CASSPSGTTYNEQFF. For the CDR3, the DNA is TGCGCCAGCAGTCCTAGCGGGACCACCTACAATGAGCAGTTCTTC. Full variable domain (missing parts from reference TRBV5-1 and TRBJ2-1): KAGVTQTPRYLIKTRGQQVTLSCSPISGHRSVSWYQQTPGQGLQFLFEYFSETQRNKGNFPGRFSGRQFSNSRSEMNVSTLELGDSALYLCASSPSGTTYNEQFFGPGTRLTVL.